Each of the 8 T cell receptor beta chains below was sequenced from the same sample in a study of T cell responses to AZD1222 COVID-19 vaccine. TCRdb keeps only in-frame clones here, not all; method: immunoSEQ multiplex PCR. The sample records around 150,000 clones, 90% being singletons. Here the sequenced sample was peripheral blood, taken 28 days after the second AZD1222 dose. The source is an adult who received the AZD1222 COVID-19 vaccine.

This chain uses TRBV7-9 with TRBJ1-2, with 7 bases identical to TRBD1. Germline trimming cut 6 bases from V and 8 bases from J; bases unmatched to any gene: 3. CDR1 SEHNR and CDR2 FQNEAQ come from the germline V gene (reference sequence). The CDR3 has 11 residues. CDR3 in DNA: TGTGCCAGCAGTACACAGGGGGGCTACACCTTC. As protein: CASSTQGGYTF.

This clone was recorded a few times. The CDR3 DNA reads TGTGCCAGCAGTCAACTCCGGGACAGGGCATCCGAGCAGTACTTC. This sequence encodes CASSQLRDRASEQYF. This chain links TRBV6-2 or TRBV6-3 with TRBJ2-7; 9 nucleotides agree with TRBD1. V lost 5 bases and J lost 6; bases outside the gene matches: 11. Germline V gives CDR1 MNHEY, CDR2 SVGEGT. The length of the CDR3 is 15 residues.

The chain uses TRBV30 and TRBJ2-1; TRBD2 matches 16 bases. Germline V gene data show CDR1 as GTSNPN and CDR2 as SVGIG (reference sequence). The J segment lost 9 bases and the V segment lost 4 bases, leaving 6 bases of the junction unmatched. The CDR3 runs 15 residues. CDR3 DNA sequence: TGTGCCTGGAAAGGGACTAGCGGGGGGGCTAGTGAGCAGTTCTTC. Translation gives CAWKGTSGGASEQFF.

The CDR3 DNA reads as TGTGCCAGCAGAGACGACACGACCTCTGGAAACACCATATATTTT. Its protein product is CASRDDTTSGNTIYF. The V and J genes are TRBV6-5 and TRBJ1-3; no reliable D call. The CDR3 has 15 residues. Between the trimmed V and J ends, which lost 6 bases and 0 bases, there was a span of 12 bases. Per germline, CDR1 MNHEY and CDR2 SVGAGI.

The chain joins TRBV6-1 to TRBJ2-6; a possible D gene is TRBD2 (5 bases). The ends were cut back, 1 base at V and 4 bases at J, with 11 bases in the middle. Germline loops: CDR1 MNHNS, CDR2 SASEGT. CDR3 length: 16 residues. CDR3 sequence: CASSEGESAGANVLTF. CDR3 bases: TGTGCCAGCAGTGAAGGGGAGTCGGCCGGGGCCAACGTCCTGACTTTC.

The sample holds many counts of this clone. J is TRBJ1-5 and V is TRBV6-1, with TRBD1 matching over 8 bases. Trimming removed 2 bases from V and 1 base from J; junction bases left unmatched: 7. Germline V lookup: CDR1 MNHNS, CDR2 SASEGT. The CDR3 loop spans 17 amino acids. CDR3 loop: CASSESIAGGSNQPQHF. DNA for the CDR3: TGTGCCAGCAGTGAATCTATTGCAGGGGGCAGCAATCAGCCCCAGCATTTT.

The rearrangement uses TRBV28 and TRBJ2-7, with a tentative D call TRBD2 (7 bases). Per germline, CDR1 MDHEN and CDR2 SYDVKM. CDR3 length equals 14 residues. V lost 6 bases and J 4 bases, leaving 16 bases between the germline ends. CDR3: CASSGGPGAYEQYF. The CDR3 DNA follows: TGTGCCAGCAGCGGGGGGCCAGGGGCTTACGAGCAGTACTTC.

The chain couples TRBV28 to TRBJ1-5; D is unclear. Germline CDR1 is MDHEN and CDR2 is SYDVKM. The V gene lost 0 bases and the J gene lost 0 bases, with 6 bases spanning the gap. The CDR3 spans 15 residues. The CDR3 DNA reads as TGTGCCAGCAGTTTATGGCCGATTAGCAATCAGCCCCAGCATTTT. Its translation is CASSLWPISNQPQHF.